The clone carrying this T cell receptor (beta chain) was found a few times. These data belong to a study of shared clonotypes between healthy human individuals. Generated by immunoSEQ multiplex PCR, the TCRdb table keeps only in-frame clones and is missing some. Of nearly 1 million clones listed, approximately 80% are singletons. Germline V lookup: CDR1 SNHLY, CDR2 FYNNEI. The CDR3 is 17 residues long. The V end was cut by 1 base, the J end by 0 bases, with 10 bases between. The sequence was obtained from a man younger than 35 in good health. The chain has TRBV2 and TRBJ1-6; D gene uncertain. Sequencing input: memory CD4+ T cells sorted from blood. The subset: CD45RA-negative fraction. The CDR3 region has the DNA TGTGCCAGCAGTGAAGGAGGCAGAAGCTCCTATAATTCACCCCTCCACTTT. This codes for CASSEGGRSSYNSPLHF.